The 3 T cell receptor beta chains given below trace back to one sample, sequenced in a study of tumor-infiltrating lymphocytes in primary liver carcinoma. A constant-region primer served to make TCR beta cDNA from about 490 ng total RNA. ARM-PCR was slightly modified, and three nested multiplex PCR rounds with it gave rise to the TCR beta libraries. Researchers ran the first two PCR rounds for roughly 11 cycles each with TRBV1-TRBV30 forward primers and a C-beta reverse primer. TCRdb re-called the multiplex PCR reads through MiXCR, storing one row per CDR3 protein. This table holds approximately 110,000 distinct CDR3 sequences, roughly 80% found once. Unsorted bulk tissue of about 20-32 mg yielded co-extracted RNA and DNA. The specimen was liver tumor tissue from sampling region 3. The subset here: tumor region T3, left-lateral pole. The receptors shown here come from a man aged 35-49 years with primary liver carcinoma and hepatitis B virus infection.

Details on this clonotype: A clone one base away is much larger, so this may be a read error. V and J are TRBV30 and TRBJ2-1; 8 bases match TRBD2. CDR1 GTSNPN and CDR2 SVGIG come from the germline V gene (reference sequence). Trimming took 4 bases from V and 8 from J; bases not matched to a gene: 10. The CDR3 sequence is 14 residues long. The CDR3 loop reads CAWTQSLAGYEQFF. In DNA, the CDR3 is TGTGCCTGGACCCAGTCCCTAGCGGGTTATGAGCAGTTCTTC.

This clonotype was counted many times. The conserved closing phenylalanine or tryptophan is absent in this CDR3, likely reflecting a read error. V and J are TRBV6-5 and TRBJ1-2; D unclear. The V end was cut by 9 bases, the J end by 2 bases, with 13 bases between. Germline loops: CDR1 MNHEY, CDR2 SVGAGI. The CDR3 is made up of 13 amino acids. CDR3 residues: CASRVGVNYGYTL. CDR3 bases: TGTGCCAGTAGGGTCGGGGTCAACTATGGCTACACCCTC.

Points on this clonotype: Since the CDR3 does not end with the conserved phenylalanine or tryptophan, this likely comes from a read error. This chain connects TRBV6-6 to TRBJ2-3, with D unclear. CDR1 is MNHNY and CDR2 is SVGAGI in the germline V gene (reference sequence). The CDR3 spans 12 residues. CDR3 in amino acids: CASNPTEDMQYL. The CDR3, as DNA: TGTGCCAGCAATCCCACGGAAGATATGCAGTATCTT.